This T cell receptor beta chain was recorded in a study of blood T cells in healthy people across ages. Notes on the study in general: Naive CD4+ cells and diversity were both higher in long-lived donors than in aged donors.

Details on this clonotype: Its antigen is still unknown.

The CDR3 covers 16 residues. Germline V gene sequence: CDR1 SGHDT, CDR2 YYEEEE. The V and J ends lost 1 base and 2 bases respectively, with 13 bases between them. Each individual donor underwent a draw of roughly 10 milliliters of peripheral blood. With a J-beta primer mix and a sample-barcoded 5' primer, a second PCR ran 7 to 11 cycles. Via MiXCR, TCRdb re-called the 5' RACE reads, giving one row per CDR3 protein. The sample carries roughly 1.6 million distinct CDR3 sequences, roughly a third recorded once. The origin of this receptor is a woman in her thirties in good health. The chain recombines TRBV5-6 with TRBJ2-1; D may be TRBD2 (6 bases). Input material: blood. Written as DNA, the CDR3 is TGTGCCAGCAGCTTGTGGGTAGCGGCTACCTACAATGAGCAGTTCTTC. Translating it yields CASSLWVAATYNEQFF. Together with reference TRBV5-6 and TRBJ2-1, the CDR3 gives the full variable domain: DAGVTQSPTHLIKTRGQQVTLRCSPKSGHDTVSWYQQALGQGPQFIFQYYEEEERQRGNFPDRFSGHQFPNYSSELNVNALLLGDSALYLCASSLWVAATYNEQFFGPGTRLTVL.